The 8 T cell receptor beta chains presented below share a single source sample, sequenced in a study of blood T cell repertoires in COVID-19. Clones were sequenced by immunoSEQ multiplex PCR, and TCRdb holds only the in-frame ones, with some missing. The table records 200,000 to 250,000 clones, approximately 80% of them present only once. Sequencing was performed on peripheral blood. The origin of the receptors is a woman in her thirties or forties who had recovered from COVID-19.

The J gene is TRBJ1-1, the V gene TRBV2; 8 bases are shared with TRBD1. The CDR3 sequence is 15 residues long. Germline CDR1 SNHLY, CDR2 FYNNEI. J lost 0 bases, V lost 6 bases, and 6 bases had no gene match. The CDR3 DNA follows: TGTGCCAGCAGGACGGACAGGGTCATGAACACTGAAGCTTTCTTT. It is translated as CASRTDRVMNTEAFF. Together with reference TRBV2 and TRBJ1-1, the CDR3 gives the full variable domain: EPEVTQTPSHQVTQMGQEVILRCVPISNHLYFYWYRQILGQKVEFLVSFYNNEISEKSEIFDDQFSVERPDGSNFTLKIRSTKLEDSAMYFCASRTDRVMNTEAFFGQGTRLTVV.

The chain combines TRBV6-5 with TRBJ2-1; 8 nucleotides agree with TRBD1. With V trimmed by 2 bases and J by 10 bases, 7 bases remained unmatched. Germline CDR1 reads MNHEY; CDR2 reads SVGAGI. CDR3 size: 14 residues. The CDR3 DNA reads TGTGCCAGCAGTTACGGGCAGGGGGCACGGGAGCAGTTCTTC. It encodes CASSYGQGAREQFF.

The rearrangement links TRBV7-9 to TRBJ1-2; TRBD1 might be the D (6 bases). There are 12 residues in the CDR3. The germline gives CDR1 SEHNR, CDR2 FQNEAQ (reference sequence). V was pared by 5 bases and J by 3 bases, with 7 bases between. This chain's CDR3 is CASSEGDYGYTF. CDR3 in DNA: TGTGCCAGCAGCGAGGGGGACTATGGCTACACCTTC.

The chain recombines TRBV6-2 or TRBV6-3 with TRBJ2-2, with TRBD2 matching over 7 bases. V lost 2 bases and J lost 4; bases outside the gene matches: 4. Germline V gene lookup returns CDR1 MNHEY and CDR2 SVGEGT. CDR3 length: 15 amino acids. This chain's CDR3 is CASSYEREGTGELFF. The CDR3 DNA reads TGTGCCAGCAGTTACGAGAGGGAGGGCACCGGGGAGCTGTTTTTT.

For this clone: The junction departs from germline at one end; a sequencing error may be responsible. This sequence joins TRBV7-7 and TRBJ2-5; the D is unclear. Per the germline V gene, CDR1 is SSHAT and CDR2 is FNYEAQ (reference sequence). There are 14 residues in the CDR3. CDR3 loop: CASSLSQNQETQYF. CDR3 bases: TGTGCTAGCAGCTTGTCCCAGAACCAAGAGACCCAGTACTTC.

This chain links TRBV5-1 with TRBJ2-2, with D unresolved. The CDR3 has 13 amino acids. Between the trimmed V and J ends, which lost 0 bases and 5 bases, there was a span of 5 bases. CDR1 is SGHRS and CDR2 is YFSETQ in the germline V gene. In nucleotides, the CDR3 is TGCGCCAGCAGCTTGGCGAGAACCGGGGAGCTGTTTTTT. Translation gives CASSLARTGELFF.

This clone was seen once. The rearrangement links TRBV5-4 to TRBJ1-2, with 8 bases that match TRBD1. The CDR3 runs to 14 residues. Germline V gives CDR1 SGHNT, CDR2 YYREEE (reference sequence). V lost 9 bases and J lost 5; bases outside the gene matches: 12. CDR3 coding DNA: TGTGCCACGTTACAGGGGGGCTCTCGATATGGCTACACCTTC. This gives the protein CATLQGGSRYGYTF. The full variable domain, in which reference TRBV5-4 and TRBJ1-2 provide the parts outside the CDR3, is ETGVTQSPTHLIKTRGQQVTLRCSSQSGHNTVSWYQQALGQGPQFIFQYYREEENGRGNFPPRFSGLQFPNYSSELNVNALELDDSALYLCATLQGGSRYGYTFGSGTRLTVV.

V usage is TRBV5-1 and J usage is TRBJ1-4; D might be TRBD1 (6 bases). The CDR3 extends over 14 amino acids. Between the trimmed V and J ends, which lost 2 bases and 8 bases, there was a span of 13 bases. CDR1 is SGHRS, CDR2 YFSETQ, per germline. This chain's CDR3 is CASSFGFQGEKLFF. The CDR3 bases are TGCGCCAGCAGCTTTGGGTTCCAGGGGGAAAAACTGTTTTTT.